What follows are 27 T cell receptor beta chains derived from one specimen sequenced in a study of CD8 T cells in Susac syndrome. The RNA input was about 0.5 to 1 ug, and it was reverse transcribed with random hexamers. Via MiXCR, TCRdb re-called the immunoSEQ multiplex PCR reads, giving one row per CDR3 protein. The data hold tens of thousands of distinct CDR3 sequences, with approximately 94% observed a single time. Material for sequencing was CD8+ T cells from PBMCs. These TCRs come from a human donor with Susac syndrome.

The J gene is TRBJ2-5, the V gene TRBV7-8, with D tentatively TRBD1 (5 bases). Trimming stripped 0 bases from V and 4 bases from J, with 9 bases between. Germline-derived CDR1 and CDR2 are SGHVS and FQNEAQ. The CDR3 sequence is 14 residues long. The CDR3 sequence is CASSLARARETQYF. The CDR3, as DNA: TGTGCCAGCAGCTTAGCCAGGGCGAGAGAGACCCAGTACTTC.

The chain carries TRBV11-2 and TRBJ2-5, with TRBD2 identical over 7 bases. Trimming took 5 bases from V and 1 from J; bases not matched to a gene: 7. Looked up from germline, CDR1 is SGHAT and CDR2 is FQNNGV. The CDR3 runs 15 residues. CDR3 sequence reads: CASSPRSGAQETQYF. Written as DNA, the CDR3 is TGTGCCAGCAGCCCCAGGAGCGGGGCCCAAGAGACCCAGTACTTC.

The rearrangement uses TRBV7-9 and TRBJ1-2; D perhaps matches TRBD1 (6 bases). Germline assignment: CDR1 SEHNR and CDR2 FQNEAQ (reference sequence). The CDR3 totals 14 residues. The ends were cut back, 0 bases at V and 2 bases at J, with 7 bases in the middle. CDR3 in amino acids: CASSLADRNYGYTF. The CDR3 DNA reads TGTGCCAGCAGCTTAGCGGACAGAAACTATGGCTACACCTTC. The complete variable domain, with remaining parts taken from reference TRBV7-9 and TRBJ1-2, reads DTGVSQNPRHKITKRGQNVTFRCDPISEHNRLYWYRQTLGQGPEFLTYFQNEAQLEKSRLLSDRFSAERPKGSFSTLEIQRTEQGDSAMYLCASSLADRNYGYTFGSGTRLTVV.

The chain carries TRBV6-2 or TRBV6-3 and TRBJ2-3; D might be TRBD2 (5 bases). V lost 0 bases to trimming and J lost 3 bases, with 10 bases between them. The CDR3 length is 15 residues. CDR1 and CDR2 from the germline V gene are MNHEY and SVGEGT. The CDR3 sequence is CASSYSGPGTDTQYF. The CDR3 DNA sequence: TGTGCCAGCAGTTACTCTGGGCCGGGAACAGATACGCAGTATTTT.

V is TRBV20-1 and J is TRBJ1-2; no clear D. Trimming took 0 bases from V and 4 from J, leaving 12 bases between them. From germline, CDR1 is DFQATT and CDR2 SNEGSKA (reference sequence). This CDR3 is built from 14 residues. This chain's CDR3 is CSARDPLTTYGYTF. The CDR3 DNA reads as TGCAGTGCTAGAGACCCCCTGACTACCTATGGCTACACCTTC.

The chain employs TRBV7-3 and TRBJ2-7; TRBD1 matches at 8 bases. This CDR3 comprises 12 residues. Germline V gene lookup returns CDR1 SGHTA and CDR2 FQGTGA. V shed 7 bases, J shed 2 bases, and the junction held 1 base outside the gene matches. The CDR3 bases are TGTGCCAGCACACAGGGGGCCTACGAGCAGTACTTC. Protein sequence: CASTQGAYEQYF.

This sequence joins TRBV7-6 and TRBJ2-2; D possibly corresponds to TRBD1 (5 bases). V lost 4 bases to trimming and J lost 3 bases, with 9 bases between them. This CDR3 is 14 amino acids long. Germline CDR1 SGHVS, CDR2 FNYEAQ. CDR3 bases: TGTGCCAGCAGCTCGACAGAGCACACCGGGGAGCTGTTTTTT. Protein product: CASSSTEHTGELFF.

The CDR3 protein is CASGHRDRANEQFF. The CDR3, as DNA: TGTGCTAGTGGTCACCGGGACCGCGCCAATGAGCAGTTCTTC. The chain uses TRBV12-5 and TRBJ2-1; the D call may be TRBD1 or TRBD2 (5 bases each). V was trimmed by 5 bases and J by 6 bases, leaving 14 bases between them. CDR3 length equals 14 residues. CDR1 and CDR2 from the germline V gene are LGHNT and FRNRAP.

The chain's CDR3 is CASITLGQPQHF. CDR3 DNA sequence: TGTGCCAGTATCACACTGGGTCAGCCCCAGCATTTT. J is TRBJ1-5 and V is TRBV19, with no clear D. The CDR3 has 12 amino acids. The V gene lost 7 bases and the J gene lost 6 bases, with 10 bases spanning the gap. Per germline, CDR1 LNHDA and CDR2 SQIVND (reference sequence).

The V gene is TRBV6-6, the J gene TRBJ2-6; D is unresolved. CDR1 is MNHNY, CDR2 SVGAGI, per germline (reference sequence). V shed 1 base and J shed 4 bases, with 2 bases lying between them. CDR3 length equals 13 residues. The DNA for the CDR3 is TGTGCCAGCAGTTACTGGGGGGCCAACGTCCTGACTTTC. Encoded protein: CASSYWGANVLTF.

The CDR3 reads CASSPQISDGSPLHF. The CDR3 DNA sequence: TGCGCCAGCAGCCCCCAAATTTCGGATGGCTCACCCCTCCACTTT. The V and J genes are TRBV5-1 and TRBJ1-6; D uncertain. Germline V gene data show CDR1 as SGHRS and CDR2 as YFSETQ. The CDR3 totals 15 residues. With 4 bases removed from V and 10 bases from J, the gap between germline ends came to 18 bases. Together with reference TRBV5-1 and TRBJ1-6, the CDR3 gives the full variable domain: KAGVTQTPRYLIKTRGQQVTLSCSPISGHRSVSWYQQTPGQGLQFLFEYFSETQRNKGNFPGRFSGRQFSNSRSEMNVSTLELGDSALYLCASSPQISDGSPLHFGNGTRLTVT.

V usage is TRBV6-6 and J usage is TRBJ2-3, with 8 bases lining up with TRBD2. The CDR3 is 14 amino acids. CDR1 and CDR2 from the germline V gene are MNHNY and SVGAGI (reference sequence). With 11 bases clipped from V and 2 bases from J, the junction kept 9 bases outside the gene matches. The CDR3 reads CAGPGGPDTDTQYF. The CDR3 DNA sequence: TGTGCCGGACCGGGGGGGCCTGACACAGATACGCAGTATTTT.

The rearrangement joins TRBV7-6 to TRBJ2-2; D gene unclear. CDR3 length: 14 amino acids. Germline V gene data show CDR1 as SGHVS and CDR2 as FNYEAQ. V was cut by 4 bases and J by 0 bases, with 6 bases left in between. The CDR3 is CASSSFANTGELFF. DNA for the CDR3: TGTGCCAGCAGCTCCTTCGCGAACACCGGGGAGCTGTTTTTT.

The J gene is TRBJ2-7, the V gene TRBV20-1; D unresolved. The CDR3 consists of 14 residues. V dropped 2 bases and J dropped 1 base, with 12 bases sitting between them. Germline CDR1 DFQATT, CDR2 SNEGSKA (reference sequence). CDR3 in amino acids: CSARKAESSYEQYF. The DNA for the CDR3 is TGCAGTGCTAGAAAGGCCGAGTCATCCTACGAGCAGTACTTC.

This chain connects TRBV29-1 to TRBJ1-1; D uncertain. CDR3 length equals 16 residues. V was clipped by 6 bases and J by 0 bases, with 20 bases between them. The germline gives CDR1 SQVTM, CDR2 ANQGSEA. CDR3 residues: CSVPGRVLHMNTEAFF. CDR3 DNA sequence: TGCAGCGTACCTGGTAGGGTCCTTCACATGAACACTGAAGCTTTCTTT.

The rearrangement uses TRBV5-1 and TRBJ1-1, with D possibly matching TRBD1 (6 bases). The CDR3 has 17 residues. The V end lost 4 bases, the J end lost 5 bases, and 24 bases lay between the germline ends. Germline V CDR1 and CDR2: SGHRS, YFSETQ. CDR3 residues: CASSGFDLQGRGTEAFF. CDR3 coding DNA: TGCGCCAGCAGCGGCTTCGACTTACAGGGACGAGGGACTGAAGCTTTCTTT. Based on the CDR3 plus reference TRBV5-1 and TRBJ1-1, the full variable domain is KAGVTQTPRYLIKTRGQQVTLSCSPISGHRSVSWYQQTPGQGLQFLFEYFSETQRNKGNFPGRFSGRQFSNSRSEMNVSTLELGDSALYLCASSGFDLQGRGTEAFFGQGTRLTVV.

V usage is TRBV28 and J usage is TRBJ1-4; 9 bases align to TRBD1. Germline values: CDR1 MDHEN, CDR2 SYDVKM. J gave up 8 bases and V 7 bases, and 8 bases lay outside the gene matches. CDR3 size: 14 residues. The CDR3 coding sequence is TGTGCCAGCAACACAAGGGACAGGGCCGAAAAACTGTTTTTT. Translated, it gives CASNTRDRAEKLFF.

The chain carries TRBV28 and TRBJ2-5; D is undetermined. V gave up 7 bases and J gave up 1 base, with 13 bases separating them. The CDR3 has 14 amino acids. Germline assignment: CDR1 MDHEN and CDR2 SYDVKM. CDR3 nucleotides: TGTGCCAGCAAGAGGCCTCAATTCCAAGAGACCCAGTACTTC. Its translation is CASKRPQFQETQYF.

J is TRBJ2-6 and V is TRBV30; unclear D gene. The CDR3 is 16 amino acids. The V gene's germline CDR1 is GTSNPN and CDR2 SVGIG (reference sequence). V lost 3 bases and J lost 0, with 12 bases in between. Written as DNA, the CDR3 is TGTGCCTGGAGGTTCATAGGCTACTCTGGGGCCAACGTCCTGACTTTC. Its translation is CAWRFIGYSGANVLTF.

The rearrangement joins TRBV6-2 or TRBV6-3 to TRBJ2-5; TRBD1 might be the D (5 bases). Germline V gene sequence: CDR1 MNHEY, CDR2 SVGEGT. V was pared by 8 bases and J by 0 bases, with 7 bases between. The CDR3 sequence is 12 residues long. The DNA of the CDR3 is TGTGCCAGCGGGGCGTACCAAGAGACCCAGTACTTC. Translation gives CASGAYQETQYF.

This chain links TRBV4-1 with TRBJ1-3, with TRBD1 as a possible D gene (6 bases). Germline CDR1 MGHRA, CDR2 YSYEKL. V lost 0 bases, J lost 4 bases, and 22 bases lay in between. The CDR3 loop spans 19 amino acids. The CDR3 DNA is TGCGCCAGCAGCCAAGAGAGCGACTTGCGGGGGGCGCGGGGAAACACCATATATTTT. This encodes CASSQESDLRGARGNTIYF.

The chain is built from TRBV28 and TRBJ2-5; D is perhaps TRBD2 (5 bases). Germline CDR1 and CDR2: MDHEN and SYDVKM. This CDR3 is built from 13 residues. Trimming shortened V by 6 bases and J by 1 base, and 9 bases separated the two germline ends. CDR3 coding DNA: TGTGCCAGCAGCCTAACTAGCCAAGAGACCCAGTACTTC. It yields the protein CASSLTSQETQYF.

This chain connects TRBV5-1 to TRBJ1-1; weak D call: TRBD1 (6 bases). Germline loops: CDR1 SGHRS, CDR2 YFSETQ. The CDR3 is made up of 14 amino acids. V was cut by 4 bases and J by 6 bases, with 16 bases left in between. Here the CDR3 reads CASSQGTWGAEAFF. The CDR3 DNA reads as TGCGCCAGCAGCCAGGGGACATGGGGGGCTGAAGCTTTCTTT.

The CDR3, as DNA: TGCGCCAGTACCTACCAAGAGACCCAGTACTTC. This sequence encodes CASTYQETQYF. The V and J genes are TRBV5-1 and TRBJ2-5; D is uncertain. CDR1 is SGHRS, CDR2 YFSETQ, per germline. The CDR3 has 11 residues. The V end lost 8 bases, the J end lost 0 bases, and 5 bases lay between the germline ends.

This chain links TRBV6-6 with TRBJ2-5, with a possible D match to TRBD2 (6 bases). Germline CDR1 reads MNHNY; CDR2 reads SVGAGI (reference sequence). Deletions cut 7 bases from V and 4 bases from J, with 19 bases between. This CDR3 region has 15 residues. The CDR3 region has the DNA TGTGCCAGCACCCCCCTAGGAGGGCGCCGAGAGACCCAGTACTTC. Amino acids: CASTPLGGRRETQYF.

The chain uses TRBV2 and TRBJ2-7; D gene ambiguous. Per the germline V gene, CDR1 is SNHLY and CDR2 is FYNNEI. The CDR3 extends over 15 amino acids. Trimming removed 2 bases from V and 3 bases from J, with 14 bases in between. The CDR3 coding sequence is TGTGCCAGCAGTGAATCCTCCTTCCTTCGCTACGAGCAGTACTTC. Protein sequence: CASSESSFLRYEQYF.

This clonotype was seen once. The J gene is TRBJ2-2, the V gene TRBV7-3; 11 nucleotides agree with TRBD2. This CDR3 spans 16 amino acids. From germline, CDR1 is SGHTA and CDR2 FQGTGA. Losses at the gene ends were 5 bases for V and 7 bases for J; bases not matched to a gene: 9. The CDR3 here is CASSASSGGYIGELFF. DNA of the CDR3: TGTGCCAGCAGCGCCTCTAGCGGGGGGTACATCGGGGAGCTGTTTTTT.